Described below is a single T cell receptor beta chain sequence and its context. The data were taken from a study of blood T cell repertoires in COVID-19. About the study: The United States, Italy and Spain provided the acute and convalescent COVID-19 samples. PBMCs, B-cell-depleted T cells, or T cells provided the cDNA or gDNA that made up the material.

Authors' methods: Quantification of nucleated cells was approximated via reference gene primer amplification. Assay used: immunoSEQ multiplex PCR; TCRdb lists only in-frame clones, some missing. Clone size and V and J calls were adopted from that table, with D and trimming inferred from the DNA. The sample has fewer than 100,000 clones, around nine tenths seen once. The germline V gene has CDR1 SEHNR and CDR2 FQNEAQ (reference sequence). The V end lost 1 base, the J end lost 0 bases, and 11 bases lay between the germline ends. The CDR3 length is 16 residues. This sequence originates from a human donor in a cohort sampled during active COVID-19. The sequenced sample was peripheral blood. The chain employs TRBV7-9 and TRBJ2-3, with a possible D match to TRBD2 (5 bases). This CDR3 reads CASSLGRNPSTDTQYF. CDR3 nucleotide sequence: TGTGCCAGCAGCTTAGGGAGGAACCCTAGCACAGATACGCAGTATTTT.